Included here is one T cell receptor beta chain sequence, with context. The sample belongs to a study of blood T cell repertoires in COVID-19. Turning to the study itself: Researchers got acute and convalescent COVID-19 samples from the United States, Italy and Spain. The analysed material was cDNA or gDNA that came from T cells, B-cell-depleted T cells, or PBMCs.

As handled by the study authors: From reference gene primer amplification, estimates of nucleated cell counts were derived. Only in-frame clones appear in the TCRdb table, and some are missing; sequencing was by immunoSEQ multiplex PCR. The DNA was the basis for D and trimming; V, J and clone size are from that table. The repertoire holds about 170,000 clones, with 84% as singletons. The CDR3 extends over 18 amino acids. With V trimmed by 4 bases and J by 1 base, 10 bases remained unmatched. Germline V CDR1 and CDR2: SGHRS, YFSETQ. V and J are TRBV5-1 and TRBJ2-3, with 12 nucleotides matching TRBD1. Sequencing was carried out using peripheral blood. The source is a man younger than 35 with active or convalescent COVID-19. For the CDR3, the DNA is TGCGCCAGCAGCACCGGGACAGGGGGCGCGGGAGGCACAGATACGCAGTATTTT. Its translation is CASSTGTGGAGGTDTQYF.